This T cell receptor beta chain was captured in a study of T cells in Graves' hyperthyroidism and ophthalmopathy. Study observations and caveats: The blood repertoire included most of the expanded thyroid clonotypes above 0.001.

This CDR3 has 11 amino acids. Germline loops: CDR1 SQVTM, CDR2 ANQGSEA. V lost 7 bases, J lost 7 bases, and 6 bases stayed unmatched. Worth noting for this clonotype: The antigen is not known.

Each ophthalmopathy patient scored at least 3 on the Clinical Activity Score and at least 4 on NOSPECS grade, with duration under 3 months. Each diagnosis was grounded in clinical symptoms, serum thyroxine and TRAb, thyroid ultrasound, and orbital computed tomography. Source material for PBMCs was more than 9.5 ml fresh peripheral blood. The TCR beta CDR3 regions underwent amplification using RNA transcripts as the source. Primed by the HTBI set, a first-round RT-PCR was run on the TCR CDR3. TCRdb used MiXCR to reprocess the multiplex PCR reads, holding one entry per CDR3 protein. This table has more than 450,000 distinct CDR3 sequences, just under 20% appearing once.

The chain combines TRBV29-1 with TRBJ2-7; 8 nucleotides match TRBD1. Material: blood. The TCR sequence derives from a middle-aged man with Graves' ophthalmopathy. For the CDR3, the DNA is TGCAGCGCCGGCCGGGACAGGGAGCAGTACTTC. Protein: CSAGRDREQYF.